Listed below are T cell receptor beta chains from one sample, sequenced in a study of blood T cell repertoires in COVID-19. The data were produced by immunoSEQ multiplex PCR, yet TCRdb's version contains in-frame clones alone and is incomplete. The sample contains some 200,000 clones, 70% to 90% of which appear only once. Sequenced: peripheral blood. The origin of the receptors is a man older than 75 with acute or convalescent COVID-19. Each CDR3 is given with its conserved first and last residue. D genes are given only for firm matches. The listing skips clone size in some rows; elsewhere it reads once, few, many or a size class.

abundance	v_gene	d_gene	j_gene	CDR3nt	CDR3aa
NA	TRBV28	TRBD2	TRBJ2-2	TGTGCCAGCAGTCCGACGGGACTAGCCGCCAACACCGGGGAGCTGTTTTTT	CASSPTGLAANTGELFF
many	TRBV7-8	NA	TRBJ2-7	TGTGCCAGCAGCACAGACTACGAGCAGTACTTC	CASSTDYEQYF
NA	TRBV6-5	NA	TRBJ1-3	TGTGCCAGCAGGATAGGGGGGGCGGGAAACACCATATATTTT	CASRIGGAGNTIYF
NA	TRBV27	NA	TRBJ2-7	TGTGCCAGCAGTTTAAACGGGAGAAGCCCCTCCTACGAGCAGTACTTC	CASSLNGRSPSYEQYF
once	TRBV6-5	TRBD1	TRBJ1-5	TGTGCCAGCAGGAGCCGGGACAGCGATAATCAGCCCCAGCATTTT	CASRSRDSDNQPQHF
NA	TRBV7-9	NA	TRBJ2-2	TGTGCCAGCAGACCGACCTTAGCGGAAACCGGGGAGCTGTTTTTT	CASRPTLAETGELFF
NA	TRBV7-7	TRBD1	TRBJ2-6	TGTGCTAGCAGCGCAGGACCAGGGGGCGCCCCGGCTGGGGCCAACGTCCTGACTTTC	CASSAGPGGAPAGANVLTF
NA	TRBV19	TRBD1	TRBJ1-2	TGTGCCAGTAGTGTCCTGGGACAGGGGAACTATGGCTACACCTTC	CASSVLGQGNYGYTF
NA	TRBV6-5	NA	TRBJ2-2	TGTGCCAGCAAAAGACCGGGAGTCAGTACCGGGGAGCTGTTTTTT	CASKRPGVSTGELFF
NA	TRBV21-1	NA	TRBJ2-1	TGTGCAGTCGGCCCTGCAGGGACATTTAGTGAGCAGTTCTTC	CAVGPAGTFSEQFF
once	TRBV5-4	NA	TRBJ2-1	TGTGCCAGCACATCTCCGGGGAGCTCCTACAATGAGCAGTTCTTC	CASTSPGSSYNEQFF
NA	TRBV5-1	NA	TRBJ2-6	TGCGCCAGCAGCTTGGCCGCGGGATCTGGGGCCAACGTCCTGACTTTC	CASSLAAGSGANVLTF
NA	TRBV11-3	TRBD2	TRBJ2-3	TGTGCCAGCAGCTTAGATCCCCCGGGAGGAATGGCAGATACGCAGTATTTT	CASSLDPPGGMADTQYF
NA	TRBV18	NA	TRBJ1-4	TGTGCCAGCTCACCTTACGGGGTTGCAACTAATGAAAAACTGTTTTTT	CASSPYGVATNEKLFF
NA	TRBV7-9	NA	TRBJ1-3	TGTGCCAGCAGCTTGACCGCGGGGAACACCATATATTTT	CASSLTAGNTIYF
NA	TRBV7-3	TRBD2	TRBJ2-3	TGTGCCAGCAGCACCGGGAGCGGGATGTCAGATACGCAGTATTTT	CASSTGSGMSDTQYF
once	TRBV6-5	TRBD1	TRBJ2-2	TGTGCCAGCAGCTTGGGACAGCTTAACACCGGGGAGCTGTTTTTT	CASSLGQLNTGELFF
NA	TRBV12-5	NA	TRBJ1-1	TGTGCTAGTGGTTTGGTACTGGCAGGGAACACCGAAGCTTTCTTT	CASGLVLAGNTEAFF
NA	TRBV27	TRBD2	TRBJ2-1	TGTGCCAGCAGTTTAGATAGCGGGAGTTCCGATGAGCAGTTCTTC	CASSLDSGSSDEQFF
NA	TRBV5-1	NA	TRBJ2-5	TGCGCCAGCAGCTTCGACAGCCAAGAGACCCAGTACTTC	CASSFDSQETQYF
once	TRBV5-1	NA	TRBJ2-2	TGCGCCAGCAGAGCAACGAACACCGGGGAGCTGTTTTTT	CASRATNTGELFF
NA	TRBV16	NA	TRBJ1-1	TGTGCCAGCAGCCAAACAGCAGGGGCCACTGAAGCTTTCTTT	CASSQTAGATEAFF
NA	TRBV27	NA	TRBJ1-5	TGTGCCAGCAGGCCTGGGACATTAAATGCCAATCAGCCCCAGCATTTT	CASRPGTLNANQPQHF
NA	TRBV19	NA	TRBJ2-3	TGTGCCAGTAGTACTATGGGGACTAGCACAGATACGCAGTATTTT	CASSTMGTSTDTQYF
once	TRBV27	NA	TRBJ1-2	TGTGCCAGCAGTTATAGCTATGGCTACACCTTC	CASSYSYGYTF
NA	TRBV19	NA	TRBJ2-3	TGTGCCAGTAGCGAGAAGGGGGATACGCAGTATTTT	CASSEKGDTQYF
NA	TRBV11-1	TRBD1	TRBJ2-7	TGTGCCAGCACCCAGGGGGCAGGTTTCGGTGAGCAGTACTTC	CASTQGAGFGEQYF
NA	TRBV25-1	TRBD1	TRBJ2-1	TGTGCCAGCAGCCCCCCCTTAGGGGACAGCGCAGGAAATGAGCAGTTCTTC	CASSPPLGDSAGNEQFF
NA	TRBV28	NA	TRBJ2-2	TGTGCCAGCAGTTCTCCTAGCGTCCCCGGGGAGCTGTTTTTT	CASSSPSVPGELFF
NA	TRBV3-1/TRBV3-2	NA	TRBJ2-3	TGTGCCAGCAGCCCCCCCTCTCGGAGCGGAGGGGCGCAGTATTTT	CASSPPSRSGGAQYF
NA	TRBV7-8	NA	TRBJ2-1	TGTGCCAGCAGCCGAGGATCAGGGGAGCAGTTCTTC	CASSRGSGEQFF